One sample yielded the 7 T cell receptor beta chains listed below, sequenced in a study of tumor-infiltrating lymphocytes in primary liver carcinoma. The investigators made TCR beta cDNA from about 510 ng total RNA, using a constant-region primer. Slightly modified ARM-PCR with three nested multiplex PCR rounds yielded TCR beta libraries. Use of TRBV1-TRBV30 forward primers with a C-beta reverse primer characterized the first two PCR rounds, which lasted around 9 cycles each. TCRdb recomputed calls from the multiplex PCR reads with MiXCR, one row per CDR3 protein. Here the sample spans approximately 24,000 distinct CDR3 sequences, over 60% being singletons. Extraction of RNA together with DNA used 20-30 mg of unsorted bulk tissue. Sequencing was performed on liver tumor tissue from sampling region 3. Regarding subset: tumor region T3, left-lateral pole. The receptors stem from a man between 35 and 55 years old with primary liver carcinoma and hepatitis B virus infection.

V is TRBV11-2 and J is TRBJ2-5; maybe TRBD1 (6 bases). Germline V gene sequence: CDR1 SGHAT, CDR2 FQNNGV. The CDR3 spans 16 residues. The V and J ends lost 8 bases and 3 bases respectively, with 22 bases between them. CDR3 amino acids: CASCQAPGRGKETQYF. In nucleotides, the CDR3 is TGTGCCAGCTGCCAAGCTCCTGGCAGGGGAAAAGAGACCCAGTACTTC.

This clonotype is a singleton in its sample. The chain carries TRBV5-4 and TRBJ2-4, with 11 positions matching TRBD2. The J segment lost 12 bases and the V segment lost 4 bases, leaving 12 bases of the junction unmatched. This CDR3 is 15 amino acids long. CDR1 is SGHNT and CDR2 is YYREEE in the germline V gene (reference sequence). The CDR3 DNA follows: TGTGCCAGCAGCGGAACTAGCGGGAGTATGTACAATCAGTACTTC. Translated: CASSGTSGSMYNQYF.

As regards this clonotype: The germline gene is not matched at one end of the junction; a read error may be the cause. CDR3 residues: CTSQNDRERQANYGYTF. CDR3 nucleotides: TGCACCAGCCAAAACGACAGAGAACGCCAAGCTAACTATGGCTACACCTTC. This chain links TRBV10-1 with TRBJ1-2, with a tentative D call TRBD1 (5 bases). Per germline, CDR1 WNHNN and CDR2 SYGVQD (reference sequence). This CDR3 comprises 17 residues.

The J gene is TRBJ2-7, the V gene TRBV6-1; D possibly corresponds to TRBD1 (6 bases). This CDR3 region has 12 residues. In germline, CDR1 is MNHNS, CDR2 SASEGT. CDR3 DNA: TGTGTCAACAGTCAACAGGGATACGAGCAGTACTTC. This sequence encodes CVNSQQGYEQYF.

This clonotype has just one count. This CDR3 fails to terminate in the conserved phenylalanine or tryptophan, so it likely reflects a read error. The chain joins TRBV29-1 to TRBJ1-1; 8 nucleotides align to TRBD1. Germline lookup yields CDR1 SQVTM and CDR2 ANQGSEA. This CDR3 has 14 amino acids. V shed 8 bases and J 0 bases; nucleotides not matched to a gene: 8. The CDR3, as DNA: TGCAGCATGCACAGGGGGGATGTGAACACTGAAGCTTTCCTT. Its protein is CSMHRGDVNTEAFL.

On this clonotype: At one end, the junction sequence differs from germline, possibly due to a read error. The chain is built from TRBV14 and TRBJ2-7; no definite D call. Germline V gene sequence: CDR1 SGHDN, CDR2 FVKESK. The CDR3 spans 17 residues. The CDR3 DNA reads TGTGCCAGTAGCCAAGATAAAGCTGGCGTGACGACCTATGAGCAGTACTTC. As protein: CASSQDKAGVTTYEQYF.

This clonotype was observed once. The gene calls are TRBV6-1 and TRBJ1-1; weak D call: TRBD1 (6 bases). Germline V gene lookup returns CDR1 MNHNS and CDR2 SASEGT. Trimming took off 11 bases at V and 4 bases at J, with 17 bases between the two ends. CDR3 length: 13 residues. In DNA, the CDR3 is TGTGCCGGCAATCTCGACAGGAGCACTGAAGCTTTCTTT. Translated: CAGNLDRSTEAFF.